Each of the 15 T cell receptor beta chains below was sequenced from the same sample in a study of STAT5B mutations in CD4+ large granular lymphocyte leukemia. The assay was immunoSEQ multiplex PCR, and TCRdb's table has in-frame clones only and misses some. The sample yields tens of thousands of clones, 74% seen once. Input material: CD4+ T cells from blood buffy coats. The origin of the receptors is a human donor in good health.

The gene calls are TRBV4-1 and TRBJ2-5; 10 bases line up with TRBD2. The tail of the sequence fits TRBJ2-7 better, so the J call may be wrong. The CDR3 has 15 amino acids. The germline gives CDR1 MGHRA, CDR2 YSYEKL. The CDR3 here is CASSQALAGDYEQYF. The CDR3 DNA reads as TGCGCCAGCAGCCAAGCTCTAGCGGGAGATTACGAGCAGTACTTC.

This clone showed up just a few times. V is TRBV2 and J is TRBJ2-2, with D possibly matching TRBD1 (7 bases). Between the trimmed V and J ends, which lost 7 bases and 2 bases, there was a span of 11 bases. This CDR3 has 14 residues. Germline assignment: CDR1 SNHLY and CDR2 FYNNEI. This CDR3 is CASMRDRNTGELFF. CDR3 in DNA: TGTGCCAGCATGCGGGACAGAAACACCGGGGAGCTGTTTTTT.

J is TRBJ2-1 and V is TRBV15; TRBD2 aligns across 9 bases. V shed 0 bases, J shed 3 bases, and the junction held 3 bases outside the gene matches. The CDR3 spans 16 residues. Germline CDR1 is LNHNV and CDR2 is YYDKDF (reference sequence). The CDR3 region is CATSRDSGGVYNEQFF. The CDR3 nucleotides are TGTGCCACCAGCAGAGATAGCGGGGGAGTCTACAATGAGCAGTTCTTC.

CDR3 protein: CASSSGQITDTQYF. In DNA form, the CDR3 reads TGTGCCAGCAGCTCGGGACAGATCACAGATACGCAGTATTTT. The V call is TRBV7-9, the J call TRBJ2-3, with 7 positions matching TRBD1. CDR1 SEHNR and CDR2 FQNEAQ come from the germline V gene (reference sequence). The CDR3 loop spans 14 amino acids. Trimming took 4 bases from V and 2 from J; bases not matched to a gene: 3.

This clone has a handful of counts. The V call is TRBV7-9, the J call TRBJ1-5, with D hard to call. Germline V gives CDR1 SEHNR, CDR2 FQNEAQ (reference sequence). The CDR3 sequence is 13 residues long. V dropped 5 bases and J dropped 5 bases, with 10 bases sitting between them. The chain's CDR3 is CASSLTSDQPQHF. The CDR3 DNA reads TGTGCCAGCAGCCTTACATCCGATCAGCCCCAGCATTTT. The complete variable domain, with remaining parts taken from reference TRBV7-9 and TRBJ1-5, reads DTGVSQNPRHKITKRGQNVTFRCDPISEHNRLYWYRQTLGQGPEFLTYFQNEAQLEKSRLLSDRFSAERPKGSFSTLEIQRTEQGDSAMYLCASSLTSDQPQHFGDGTRLSIL.

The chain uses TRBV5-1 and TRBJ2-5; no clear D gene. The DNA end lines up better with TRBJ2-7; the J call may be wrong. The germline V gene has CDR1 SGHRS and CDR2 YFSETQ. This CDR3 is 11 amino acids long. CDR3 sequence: CASAADYEQYF. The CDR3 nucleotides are TGCGCCAGCGCGGCTGACTACGAGCAGTACTTC.

CDR3 loop: CASSPRLAGGLDEQFF. The CDR3 DNA reads TGTGCCAGCAGCCCCCGACTAGCGGGAGGGCTGGATGAGCAGTTCTTC. V is TRBV7-3 and J is TRBJ2-1; the match to TRBD2 covers 14 bases. The CDR3 runs 16 residues. The ends lost 5 bases at V and 8 bases at J; junction bases unmatched: 8. CDR1 SGHTA and CDR2 FQGTGA come from the germline V gene.

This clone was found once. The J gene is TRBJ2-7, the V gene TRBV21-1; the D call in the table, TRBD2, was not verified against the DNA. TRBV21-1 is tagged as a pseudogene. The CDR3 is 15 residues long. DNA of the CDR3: TGTGCCAGCAGCAAAGTCGAGGGTTCCTTCTACGAGCAGTACTTC. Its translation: CASSKVEGSFYEQYF.

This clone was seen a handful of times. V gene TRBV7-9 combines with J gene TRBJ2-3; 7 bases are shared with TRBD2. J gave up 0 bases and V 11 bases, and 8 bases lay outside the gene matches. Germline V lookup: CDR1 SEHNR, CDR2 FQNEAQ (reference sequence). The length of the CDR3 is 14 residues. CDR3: CAGWAGASTDTQYF. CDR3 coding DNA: TGTGCCGGTTGGGCGGGAGCAAGCACAGATACGCAGTATTTT.

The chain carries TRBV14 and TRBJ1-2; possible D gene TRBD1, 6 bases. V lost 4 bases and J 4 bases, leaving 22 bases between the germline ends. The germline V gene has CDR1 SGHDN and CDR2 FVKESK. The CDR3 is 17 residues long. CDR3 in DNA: TGTGCCAGCAGCCCCGACCGGGGGCAGGGTTCGCGCTATGGCTACACCTTC. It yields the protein CASSPDRGQGSRYGYTF.

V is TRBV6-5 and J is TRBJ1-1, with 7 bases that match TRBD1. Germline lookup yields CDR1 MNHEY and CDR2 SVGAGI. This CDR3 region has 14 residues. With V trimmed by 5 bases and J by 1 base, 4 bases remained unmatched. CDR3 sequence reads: CASSAGTENTEAFF. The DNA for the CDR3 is TGTGCCAGCAGTGCCGGGACAGAGAACACTGAAGCTTTCTTT.

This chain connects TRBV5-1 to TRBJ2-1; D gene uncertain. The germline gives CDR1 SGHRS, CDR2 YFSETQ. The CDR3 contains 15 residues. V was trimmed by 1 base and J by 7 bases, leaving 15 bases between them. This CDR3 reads CASSLRARFENEQFF. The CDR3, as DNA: TGCGCCAGCAGCTTGCGCGCTAGATTCGAGAATGAGCAGTTCTTC.

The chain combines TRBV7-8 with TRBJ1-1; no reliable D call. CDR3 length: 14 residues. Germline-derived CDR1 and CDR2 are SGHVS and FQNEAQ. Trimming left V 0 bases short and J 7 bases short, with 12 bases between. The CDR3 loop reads CASSLARTLHEAFF. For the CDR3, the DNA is TGTGCCAGCAGCTTAGCGCGCACACTCCATGAAGCTTTCTTT.

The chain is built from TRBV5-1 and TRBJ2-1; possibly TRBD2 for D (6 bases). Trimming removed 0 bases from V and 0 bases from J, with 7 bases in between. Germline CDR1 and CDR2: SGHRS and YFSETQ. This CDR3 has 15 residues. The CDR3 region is CASSLGGVSYNEQFF. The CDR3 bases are TGCGCCAGCAGCTTGGGGGGGGTCTCCTACAATGAGCAGTTCTTC.

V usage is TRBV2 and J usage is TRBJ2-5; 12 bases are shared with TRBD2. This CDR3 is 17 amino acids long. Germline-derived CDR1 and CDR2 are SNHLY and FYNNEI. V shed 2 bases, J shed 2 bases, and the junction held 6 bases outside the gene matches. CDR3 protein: CASSETSGGRGQETQYF. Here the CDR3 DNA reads TGTGCCAGCAGTGAAACTAGCGGGGGGCGGGGTCAAGAGACCCAGTACTTC. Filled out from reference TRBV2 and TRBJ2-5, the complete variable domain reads EPEVTQTPSHQVTQMGQEVILRCVPISNHLYFYWYRQILGQKVEFLVSFYNNEISEKSEIFDDQFSVERPDGSNFTLKIRSTKLEDSAMYFCASSETSGGRGQETQYFGPGTRLLVL.